Listed here are 2 T cell receptor beta chains from one sample, sequenced in a study of T cells in women clearing cervical HPV infection. TCRdb's table, derived via immunoSEQ multiplex PCR, lists solely in-frame clones and lacks some. Its table lists tens of thousands of clones. Source material: blood buffy coat. The receptors here all came from a woman aged 18-70 years with a cervical HPV16 infection that either progressed to CIN3+ or cleared (not recorded which).

Notes on this clone: Read sequence stops 3 residues before the CDR3 end, and the germline J gene provides the missing end. V gene TRBV11-2 combines with J gene TRBJ1-5; a possible D gene is TRBD1 (5 bases). The germline gives CDR1 SGHAT, CDR2 FQNNGV. The CDR3 extends over 14 amino acids. Trimming took 1 base from V and 4 from J, leaving 8 bases between them. Incomplete CDR3 DNA: TGTGCCAGCAGCTTAGGAACAGGAAATCAGCCC. Amino acids: CASSLGTGNQP. The whole CDR3 region reads CASSLGTGNQPQHF.

About this clone: The read falls 3 residues short of the CDR3 end, and the missing part is taken from the germline J gene. V gene TRBV6-4 combines with J gene TRBJ2-1; 12 nucleotides agree with TRBD2. Trimming took 6 bases from V and 3 from J; bases not matched to a gene: 3. CDR1 and CDR2 from the germline V gene are MRHNA and SNTAGT. The CDR3 totals 15 residues. CDR3: CASSRTSGDYNEQFF. The DNA read from the CDR3 is TGTGCCAGCAGCCGGACTAGCGGGGACTACAATGAG.